This TCR beta chain was recovered during a study of blood T cells in healthy people across ages (dated by TCRdb to 2014 to 2015). For context, the study as a whole: Template switching captured roughly one uniquely barcoded TCR beta cDNA molecule per two T cells in model experiments. Four age groups were formed from the donors: young (average approximately 15 years), middle-aged (just under 40), aged (over 55) and long-lived (approximately 80). Using deep sequencing normalized with unique cDNA molecular identifiers, the study measured how TCR beta repertoire diversity changes with age. For two donors (one aged 18 to 30 and one aged 80 or older), the study analyzed two additional independent replicas of 1 million unique cDNA reads from the same blood draw. Donors of different ages were randomly distributed across sequencing lanes to avoid experimental bias. Study-level results and caveats: The CMV infection status of donors was not known, potentially confounding age-related changes in expanded clonotypes. Compared with the aged group, more naive CD4+ T cells, fewer expanded clones and increased TCR diversity were shown by the long-lived group, suggesting age selection. Observed TCR beta diversity correlated strongly with the percentage of naive T cells measured by flow cytometry. Estimates of total diversity based on one million sequenced T cells were regarded as lower bounds and as underestimates. Observed TCR beta diversity per million T cells fell roughly linearly with age, and a significant reduction was already apparent by age roughly 40. Since profiling was done on bulk unsorted PBMCs, naive and antigen-experienced compartments could not be conclusively compared.

About this clonotype itself: The antigen it binds to is not known. The record has no base qualities; no much larger clone is one base away.

Donors were 40 or so systemically healthy Caucasian individuals from Russia aged roughly 6 to 100 years. Around 10 milliliters of peripheral blood were drawn from each donor into EDTA-treated Vacutainer tubes. Ficoll-Paque density-gradient centrifugation was used to isolate PBMCs, with at least 6 million per sample. Trizol reagent was used to extract total RNA from PBMCs, with at least 5.5 micrograms per sample. For every donor, an aliquot of PBMCs went through flow cytometry to measure the percentages of naive CD45RAhigh/CD27high T cells. The library came from 5' RACE. The reads were generated on an Illumina HiSeq 2500. A second PCR of about 6 to 12 cycles was run with a J-beta primer mix and a sample-barcoded 5' primer. Each TCR beta cDNA molecule received a unique molecular identifier from a template-switch 5' adaptor carrying 12 random nucleotides. At least 2.5 million CDR3-containing paired-end reads were obtained from each sample. First-strand cDNA synthesis was performed from all RNA using the Mint cDNA synthesis kit, with priming by a TRBC-specific oligonucleotide. Following uracil-DNA glycosylase treatment, all cDNA underwent a first 18-cycle PCR with the universal primers M1SS and BC2_uni_R. The study's processing was this. Normalization of each sample was performed by random selection of 1 million high-quality reads, each carrying a distinct molecular identifier. Reads sharing molecular identifiers were discarded rather than binned into consensus sequences. CDR3 identification, clonotype clustering and error correction used MiTCR with a Q25 quality threshold and the strictest error-elimination algorithm. A nonparametric unseen species model with Euler transformation was used to estimate lower-bound total TCR beta diversity. Using fastp trimming at Q25 and MiXCR clonotype assembly, TCRdb reanalyzed the public sequencing data and kept in-frame beta chains. CDR3 protein sequences are deduplicated, and each keeps its most common genes and DNA. The V and J calls and clone size come from TCRdb's table, not from the authors' own analysis. The table for this sample lists around 970,000 distinct CDR3 sequences; about 53% of them were counted only once. Clones ranked in the top ten supply about 20% of the sample.

Trimming removed 6 bases from V and 0 bases from J, leaving 6 bases between the germline ends. The CDR3 runs 11 residues from the cysteine to the phenylalanine. Only the CDR3 DNA stays, 33 bases, in frame from base 1. In the germline V gene, CDR1 corresponds to SQVTM and CDR2 to ANQGSEA. Sequences were obtained from blood. The V and J segments used are TRBV29-1 and TRBJ2-7, and TRBD2 may be the D gene, going by 6 matching bases. The receptor was derived from a woman aged 60-75 years in good health. In nucleotides, the sequence is TGCAGCGTGACTAGCTCCTACGAGCAGTACTTC. Its protein product is CSVTSSYEQYF.